This T cell receptor beta chain was profiled in a study of T cell repertoires in cytomegalovirus infection. Study-wide background: Indicated by public TCR beta signatures were CMV infection and matching HLA type. Study outcomes and limitations: Within the response measured ex vivo, HLA-C-restricted CMV-specific TCR beta clonotypes were dominant. Accumulated public TCR beta family frequency recognized individuals carrying CMV together with the relevant HLA.

TCRdb redid the calling of the reads with MiXCR, one entry per CDR3 protein. Counted here are some 220,000 distinct CDR3 sequences, approximately 13% occurring once; the ten biggest clones make up 1.5% to 2%. A note on this clonotype: Its target is unknown. The junction departs from the called germline gene at one end, perhaps through a read error.

Germline lookup yields CDR1 SGHKS and CDR2 YYEKEE (reference sequence). The CDR3 extends over 16 amino acids. This sequence joins TRBV5-5 and TRBJ1-5; 9 bases map to TRBD1. Sequencing was performed on PBMCs. The TCR sequence derives from a human donor in good health (CMV status not recorded). Some clones in this sample may be carry-over from other donors' samples. CDR3 coding DNA: TGTGCCAGCAGGGCGGGACAGGGAGCCTTCTCGTCGCCCCAACATTTT. This encodes CASRAGQGAFSSPQHF. The variable domain in full, with the rest retrieved from reference TRBV5-5 and TRBJ1-5, is DAGVTQSPTHLIKTRGQQVTLRCSPISGHKSVSWYQQVLGQGPQFIFQYYEKEERGRGNFPDRFSARQFPNYSSELNVNALLLGDSALYLCASRAGQGAFSSPQHFGDGTRLSIL.